Following are 32 T cell receptor beta chains from one sample sequenced in a study of shared clonotypes between healthy human individuals. Sequenced by immunoSEQ multiplex PCR; TCRdb stores in-frame clones only, minus some. The table includes roughly 2.5 million clones, 85% to 95% detected once. The sequenced sample consisted of naive CD4+ T cells sorted from blood. Subset in this sample: CD45RA+ positively selected. All receptors derive from a man younger than 30 in good health.

The J gene is TRBJ2-7, the V gene TRBV30; D possibly uses TRBD1 or TRBD2 (6 bases each). The ends were cut back, 2 bases at V and 5 bases at J, with 16 bases in the middle. The CDR3 runs to 14 residues. Germline V gives CDR1 GTSNPN, CDR2 SVGIG (reference sequence). In DNA, the CDR3 is TGTGCCTGGAGTCGTAGGACGGGGGCTGACGAGCAGTACTTC. Translated: CAWSRRTGADEQYF.

This chain connects TRBV18 to TRBJ2-2, with D unclear. Germline CDR1 is KGHSH and CDR2 is LQKENI. Trimming took off 1 base at V and 4 bases at J, with 10 bases between the two ends. The CDR3 runs to 15 residues. The CDR3 reads CASSPLLIGTGELFF. The CDR3 DNA reads TGTGCCAGCTCACCACTTTTAATTGGCACCGGGGAGCTGTTTTTT.

The V call is TRBV12-5, the J call TRBJ2-7, with a possible D match to TRBD2 (6 bases). V lost 0 bases to trimming and J lost 7 bases, with 16 bases between them. The germline CDR1 and CDR2 sequences are LGHNT and FRNRAP. The CDR3 runs 15 residues. DNA of the CDR3: TGTGCTAGTGGTTTGGTACTAGCAAGGACAAGGGAGCAGTACTTC. This sequence encodes CASGLVLARTREQYF. Full variable domain (remainder filled in from reference TRBV12-5 and TRBJ2-7): DARVTQTPRHKVTEMGQEVTMRCQPILGHNTVFWYRQTMMQGLELLAYFRNRAPLDDSGMPKDRFSAEMPDATLATLKIQPSEPRDSAVYFCASGLVLARTREQYFGPGTRLTVT.

V is TRBV6-6 and J is TRBJ1-2, with D perhaps matching TRBD1 (5 bases). The germline V gene encodes CDR1 MNHNY and CDR2 SVGAGI (reference sequence). V lost 10 bases to trimming and J lost 0 bases, with 12 bases between them. CDR3 size: 13 residues. CDR3 amino acids: CATQTGSNYGYTF. CDR3 bases: TGTGCCACCCAAACAGGATCTAACTATGGCTACACCTTC.

The genes are TRBV27 and TRBJ2-7, with TRBD1 identical over 7 bases. This CDR3 has 15 amino acids. Per germline, CDR1 MNHEY and CDR2 SMNVEV (reference sequence). V lost 3 bases, J lost 0 bases, and 5 bases stayed unmatched. DNA for the CDR3: TGTGCCAGCAGTTTCCTGGGACAGATCTCCTACGAGCAGTACTTC. Its protein product is CASSFLGQISYEQYF.

CDR3 DNA sequence: TGTGCCAGCAGTTTAAGTAGCTCCCGAAGATACGAGCAGTACTTC. Protein product: CASSLSSSRRYEQYF. The V gene is TRBV28, the J gene TRBJ2-7; D remains ambiguous. The CDR3 is 15 amino acids. V lost 2 bases and J 4 bases, leaving 15 bases between the germline ends. Germline lookup yields CDR1 MDHEN and CDR2 SYDVKM. The full variable domain, completed using reference TRBV28 and TRBJ2-7, is DVKVTQSSRYLVKRTGEKVFLECVQDMDHENMFWYRQDPGLGLRLIYFSYDVKMKEKGDIPEGYSVSREKKERFSLILESASTNQTSMYLCASSLSSSRRYEQYFGPGTRLTVT.

The chain joins TRBV19 to TRBJ2-1, with unresolved D. CDR1 LNHDA and CDR2 SQIVND come from the germline V gene (reference sequence). Trimming took off 2 bases at V and 8 bases at J, with 10 bases between the two ends. The CDR3 has 13 amino acids. This CDR3 reads CASSIKVSYEQFF. CDR3 coding DNA: TGTGCCAGTAGTATAAAAGTTTCCTATGAGCAGTTCTTC.

The V and J genes are TRBV19 and TRBJ2-7, with 9 bases that match TRBD1. In germline, CDR1 is LNHDA, CDR2 SQIVND (reference sequence). The V segment lost 5 bases and the J segment 3 bases; nucleotides outside the gene matches: 8. The CDR3 covers 15 residues. CDR3 nucleotide sequence: TGTGCCAGTAGTTCTACCCGGACAGGGGACTACGAGCAGTACTTC. Its translation: CASSSTRTGDYEQYF. Together with reference TRBV19 and TRBJ2-7, the CDR3 gives the full variable domain: DGGITQSPKYLFRKEGQNVTLSCEQNLNHDAMYWYRQDPGQGLRLIYYSQIVNDFQKGDIAEGYSVSREKKESFPLTVTSAQKNPTAFYLCASSSTRTGDYEQYFGPGTRLTVT.

This clone appeared a few times. This chain uses TRBV18 with TRBJ2-7, with 7 positions matching TRBD1. The V segment lost 5 bases and the J segment 2 bases; nucleotides outside the gene matches: 6. From germline, CDR1 is KGHSH and CDR2 LQKENI. The CDR3 contains 14 residues. The CDR3 DNA follows: TGTGCCAGCTCAGTCCGGGACAGCGCCTACGAGCAGTACTTC. It yields the protein CASSVRDSAYEQYF. The full variable domain, in which reference TRBV18 and TRBJ2-7 provide the parts outside the CDR3, is NAGVMQNPRHLVRRRGQEARLRCSPMKGHSHVYWYRQLPEEGLKFMVYLQKENIIDESGMPKERFSAEFPKEGPSILRIQQVVRGDSAAYFCASSVRDSAYEQYFGPGTRLTVT.

The chain has TRBV30 and TRBJ1-6, with D perhaps TRBD1 (6 bases). Trimming removed 5 bases at V and 6 bases at J, with 11 bases between. The CDR3 is made up of 13 amino acids. CDR1 and CDR2 (germline): GTSNPN, SVGIG (reference sequence). The CDR3 region is CAWEAGANSPLHF. The CDR3 DNA is TGTGCCTGGGAGGCAGGGGCTAATTCACCCCTCCACTTT.

In its sample, this clone was seen once. This chain connects TRBV7-9 to TRBJ1-4, with 7 bases that match TRBD1. Trimming at V came to 1 base and at J to 0 bases, leaving 8 bases not matched to a gene. The CDR3 contains 18 residues. Germline CDR1 reads SEHNR; CDR2 reads FQNEAQ (reference sequence). This chain's CDR3 is CASSLGTGVTATNEKLFF. CDR3 DNA sequence: TGTGCCAGCAGCTTAGGTACAGGGGTTACTGCAACTAATGAAAAACTGTTTTTT.

This clone came up once. V is TRBV5-6 and J is TRBJ1-2; 7 bases are shared with TRBD1. Trimming at V came to 3 bases and at J to 4 bases, leaving 3 bases not matched to a gene. CDR1 is SGHDT and CDR2 is YYEEEE in the germline V gene. The CDR3 is 13 residues long. In DNA, the CDR3 is TGTGCCAGCAGCTCCAGGGGGATCTATGGCTACACCTTC. Translated: CASSSRGIYGYTF.

The chain joins TRBV5-1 to TRBJ2-1; possibly TRBD1 for D (5 bases). The CDR3 contains 15 residues. Germline-derived CDR1 and CDR2 are SGHRS and YFSETQ. The V end lost 1 base, the J end lost 8 bases, and 16 bases lay between the germline ends. CDR3 in amino acids: CASSLNGHQVDEQFF. The DNA of the CDR3 is TGCGCCAGCAGCTTGAACGGACACCAAGTGGATGAGCAGTTCTTC. Full variable domain (outside the CDR3, taken from reference TRBV5-1 and TRBJ2-1): KAGVTQTPRYLIKTRGQQVTLSCSPISGHRSVSWYQQTPGQGLQFLFEYFSETQRNKGNFPGRFSGRQFSNSRSEMNVSTLELGDSALYLCASSLNGHQVDEQFFGPGTRLTVL.

On this clone itself: Sequence at one end of the junction differs from germline and may be a read error. The DNA for the CDR3 is TGTGCCAGCAACAGACAGGGGGCTGGTGGCTACACCTTC. This encodes CASNRQGAGGYTF. The gene calls are TRBV5-1 and TRBJ1-2; TRBD1 agrees at 10 bases. This CDR3 comprises 13 residues. The germline CDR1 and CDR2 sequences are SGHRS and YFSETQ.

In the case of this clone: Other nucleotide sequences from this sample produce the same CDR3. The chain links TRBV5-1 to TRBJ1-4; TRBD1 agrees at 7 bases. CDR1 SGHRS and CDR2 YFSETQ come from the germline V gene. V lost 1 base and J lost 7; bases outside the gene matches: 4. The length of the CDR3 is 14 residues. CDR3 amino acids: CASSLSAGGEKLFF. The CDR3 coding sequence is TGCGCCAGCAGCTTGTCGGCAGGGGGTGAAAAACTGTTTTTT. The variable domain in full, with the rest retrieved from reference TRBV5-1 and TRBJ1-4, is KAGVTQTPRYLIKTRGQQVTLSCSPISGHRSVSWYQQTPGQGLQFLFEYFSETQRNKGNFPGRFSGRQFSNSRSEMNVSTLELGDSALYLCASSLSAGGEKLFFGSGTQLSVL.

This chain connects TRBV28 to TRBJ2-7; D is possibly TRBD1 or TRBD2 (5 bases each). Germline loops: CDR1 MDHEN, CDR2 SYDVKM. CDR3 length equals 15 residues. Trimming removed 1 base at V and 3 bases at J, with 13 bases between. The CDR3 loop reads CASSLLEAGSYEQYF. The CDR3 DNA sequence: TGTGCCAGCAGTTTATTAGAGGCAGGGAGCTACGAGCAGTACTTC. Supplemented by reference TRBV28 and TRBJ2-7, the full variable domain reads DVKVTQSSRYLVKRTGEKVFLECVQDMDHENMFWYRQDPGLGLRLIYFSYDVKMKEKGDIPEGYSVSREKKERFSLILESASTNQTSMYLCASSLLEAGSYEQYFGPGTRLTVT.

Details on this clone: The same CDR3 can be traced to other DNA sequences in this sample. The genes are TRBV18 and TRBJ2-3, with D maybe TRBD2 (6 bases). This CDR3 contains 14 residues. Trimming pared 0 bases from V and 4 bases from J, leaving 8 bases between. Looked up from germline, CDR1 is KGHSH and CDR2 is LQKENI. Written as DNA, the CDR3 is TGTGCCAGCTCACCACCGACGGGGGCAGATACGCAGTATTTT. It translates to CASSPPTGADTQYF.

This chain uses TRBV6-6 with TRBJ2-3; D is perhaps TRBD1 (5 bases). This CDR3 has 16 residues. Germline CDR1 reads MNHNY; CDR2 reads SVGAGI (reference sequence). V was trimmed by 4 bases and J by 2 bases, leaving 16 bases between them. The CDR3 loop reads CASSSPDTTSTDTQYF. CDR3 bases: TGTGCCAGCAGTTCCCCGGACACAACCTCCACAGATACGCAGTATTTT.

J is TRBJ1-3 and V is TRBV5-4; a possible D gene is TRBD1 (6 bases). The length of the CDR3 is 15 residues. Germline CDR1 is SGHNT and CDR2 is YYREEE (reference sequence). V gave up 5 bases and J gave up 0 bases, with 12 bases separating them. CDR3 nucleotide sequence: TGTGCCAGCAGTTCGGACAGAGCCTCTGGAAACACCATATATTTT. Encoded protein: CASSSDRASGNTIYF.

The CDR3 region is CASSGSGGPSYNEQFF. The CDR3 nucleotides are TGTGCCAGCAGTGGTAGCGGGGGCCCTTCCTACAATGAGCAGTTCTTC. The rearrangement uses TRBV25-1 and TRBJ2-1; 9 nucleotides match TRBD2. This CDR3 region has 16 residues. The germline gives CDR1 MGHDK, CDR2 SYGVNS. V gave up 4 bases and J gave up 1 base; unmatched junction bases: 5.

The chain recombines TRBV18 with TRBJ2-3, with no clear D. The CDR3 length is 12 residues. Germline V gives CDR1 KGHSH, CDR2 LQKENI. Trimming took 8 bases from V and 6 from J, leaving 12 bases between them. The CDR3 DNA follows: TGTGCCAGCGCAACTTACCTCGATACGCAGTATTTT. Its protein product is CASATYLDTQYF.

CDR3 sequence: CASSLEGTNAGYTF. The DNA of the CDR3 is TGTGCCAGCAGCTTAGAAGGGACAAACGCTGGCTACACCTTC. V usage is TRBV11-2 and J usage is TRBJ1-2; TRBD1 is a possible D gene (6 bases). Trimming removed 0 bases from V and 7 bases from J, with 12 bases in between. The CDR3 extends over 14 amino acids. Germline values: CDR1 SGHAT, CDR2 FQNNGV.

The V and J genes are TRBV9 and TRBJ2-4; 8 nucleotides line up with TRBD1. J gave up 12 bases and V 3 bases, and 11 bases lay outside the gene matches. The CDR3 sequence is 14 residues long. The germline V gene has CDR1 SGDLS and CDR2 YYNGEE. The CDR3 sequence: CASSDGQGNRGQYF. The CDR3 DNA follows: TGTGCCAGCAGCGATGGACAGGGAAACAGGGGTCAGTACTTC.

This clone was found once. The rearrangement uses TRBV27 and TRBJ1-1; TRBD1 might be the D (5 bases). The length of the CDR3 is 13 residues. CDR1 and CDR2 (germline): MNHEY, SMNVEV (reference sequence). Trimming stripped 6 bases from V and 4 bases from J, with 12 bases between. The CDR3 is CASSRRGFTEAFF. The CDR3, as DNA: TGTGCCAGCAGCCGGAGGGGTTTCACTGAAGCTTTCTTT.

Only one count was recorded for this clone. V and J are TRBV19 and TRBJ2-4; no reliable D call. The ends were cut back, 1 base at V and 11 bases at J, with 9 bases in the middle. Germline values: CDR1 LNHDA, CDR2 SQIVND (reference sequence). This CDR3 has 12 amino acids. The CDR3 coding sequence is TGTGCCAGTAGTATAGTTGCCCAGTTTCAGTACTTC. It specifies CASSIVAQFQYF.

The chain is built from TRBV11-2 and TRBJ2-7; D gene unclear. Germline lookup yields CDR1 SGHAT and CDR2 FQNNGV. Trimming stripped 4 bases from V and 2 bases from J, with 9 bases between. The CDR3 spans 13 residues. The CDR3 nucleotides read TGTGCCAGCAGCTCGCGCCTAGCCTACGAGCAGTACTTC. This translates into CASSSRLAYEQYF. Filled out from reference TRBV11-2 and TRBJ2-7, the complete variable domain reads EAGVAQSPRYKIIEKRQSVAFWCNPISGHATLYWYQQILGQGPKLLIQFQNNGVVDDSQLPKDRFSAERLKGVDSTLKIQPAKLEDSAVYLCASSSRLAYEQYFGPGTRLTVT.

The rearrangement uses TRBV28 and TRBJ1-6, with TRBD1 identical over 9 bases. V was clipped by 2 bases and J by 8 bases; unmatched bases: 10. Per germline, CDR1 MDHEN and CDR2 SYDVKM. CDR3 length equals 17 residues. CDR3 sequence: CASSLPGTGFSDSPLHF. In nucleotides, the CDR3 is TGTGCCAGCAGTTTACCCGGGACAGGGTTCTCTGATTCACCCCTCCACTTT.

This rearrangement joins TRBV5-4 to TRBJ2-3; D might be TRBD2 (7 bases). From germline, CDR1 is SGHNT and CDR2 YYREEE (reference sequence). Trimming left V 4 bases short and J 6 bases short, with 12 bases between. The CDR3 is 13 amino acids. The CDR3 region has the DNA TGTGCCAGCAGCCAGGGGACTACCGATACGCAGTATTTT. Amino acid sequence: CASSQGTTDTQYF.

The V and J genes are TRBV4-3 and TRBJ1-2; D gene uncertain. This CDR3 region has 14 residues. Looked up from germline, CDR1 is LGHNA and CDR2 is YSLEER. The V end was cut by 0 bases, the J end by 4 bases, with 9 bases between. In DNA, the CDR3 is TGCGCCAGCAGCCAAGATTTAAACAGCTATGGCTACACCTTC. This translates into CASSQDLNSYGYTF.

The chain carries TRBV5-4 and TRBJ2-7; 13 nucleotides align to TRBD2. The V segment lost 4 bases and the J segment 3 bases; nucleotides outside the gene matches: 7. The CDR3 loop spans 16 amino acids. Per the germline V gene, CDR1 is SGHNT and CDR2 is YYREEE (reference sequence). The CDR3 region has the DNA TGTGCCAGCAGCCCCCCAGGACTAGCGGGAGTCTACGAGCAGTACTTC. Its protein product is CASSPPGLAGVYEQYF.

The chain employs TRBV5-5 and TRBJ1-3; possibly TRBD1 for D (5 bases). CDR1 is SGHKS, CDR2 YYEKEE, per germline (reference sequence). The CDR3 totals 15 residues. With 0 bases removed from V and 4 bases from J, the gap between germline ends came to 11 bases. CDR3 sequence: CASSLVGTRGNTIYF. The CDR3 DNA sequence: TGTGCCAGCAGCTTGGTAGGGACCAGAGGAAACACCATATATTTT. Complete variable domain (other parts from reference TRBV5-5 and TRBJ1-3): DAGVTQSPTHLIKTRGQQVTLRCSPISGHKSVSWYQQVLGQGPQFIFQYYEKEERGRGNFPDRFSARQFPNYSSELNVNALLLGDSALYLCASSLVGTRGNTIYFGEGSWLTVV.

To note about this clone: One end of the junction is discordant with germline, which a read error may explain. The chain's CDR3 is CASSLMGTERNF. As DNA, the CDR3 is TGTGCCAGCAGCTTAATGGGGACGGAGCGCAACTTT. This chain links TRBV5-6 with TRBJ1-6, with D perhaps matching TRBD1 (5 bases). The CDR3 is 12 amino acids. Germline V gene sequence: CDR1 SGHDT, CDR2 YYEEEE.